This TCR beta chain stems from a study of T cells after yellow fever vaccination. TCRdb recomputed calls from the 5' RACE reads with MiXCR, one row per CDR3 protein. This sample has some 550,000 distinct CDR3 sequences, with roughly a fifth found just once. This TCR was sampled from a man aged 30 to 39 who received the YFV17D yellow fever vaccine. This sample comprised PBMCs, obtained 15 days after the yellow fever booster vaccination.

The CDR3 DNA reads TGTGCCAGTTCGCCCAGCGCAACGTCCTACGAGCAGTACTTC. Protein product: CASSPSATSYEQYF. The rearrangement joins TRBV19 to TRBJ2-7, with D uncertain. This CDR3 comprises 14 residues. V lost 8 bases to trimming and J lost 1 base, with 15 bases between them. From germline, CDR1 is LNHDA and CDR2 SQIVND (reference sequence).